The next 20 T cell receptor beta chains were all read from a single sample in a study of cytotoxic CD8 clonotypes in ibrutinib-treated CLL. Produced via immunoSEQ multiplex PCR; TCRdb's table is partial and in-frame only. This sample yields 40,000 or so clones, of which roughly 45% are seen a single time; approximately 17% belongs to the top ten. The input for sequencing was PBMCs, taken before ibrutinib treatment. These TCRs come from a human donor with chronic lymphocytic leukemia.

This clone was counted only a few times. CDR3 nucleotides: TGTGCCAGCAGCCCGCCGGGGGGCTATGGCTACACCTTC. Translation: CASSPPGGYGYTF. The genes are TRBV6-5 and TRBJ1-2, with a tentative D call TRBD1 (5 bases). V lost 6 bases and J 4 bases, leaving 12 bases between the germline ends. The V gene's germline CDR1 is MNHEY and CDR2 SVGAGI. The length of the CDR3 is 13 residues.

The chain carries TRBV5-6 and TRBJ2-3; D is uncertain. The CDR3 loop spans 14 amino acids. Per the germline V gene, CDR1 is SGHDT and CDR2 is YYEEEE. V was trimmed by 2 bases and J by 4 bases, leaving 11 bases between them. CDR3 protein: CASSLIELADTQYF. The CDR3 bases are TGTGCCAGCAGCTTAATTGAGTTAGCAGATACGCAGTATTTT. Using reference TRBV5-6 and TRBJ2-3 for the parts outside the CDR3, the full variable domain is DAGVTQSPTHLIKTRGQQVTLRCSPKSGHDTVSWYQQALGQGPQFIFQYYEEEERQRGNFPDRFSGHQFPNYSSELNVNALLLGDSALYLCASSLIELADTQYFGPGTRLTVL.

This clone was detected ten times or more. This chain joins TRBV5-1 and TRBJ1-1; TRBD1 is a possible D gene (5 bases). In germline, CDR1 is SGHRS, CDR2 YFSETQ. The CDR3 contains 15 residues. V was pared by 3 bases and J by 6 bases, with 18 bases between. CDR3 residues: CASSSTGNQGSEAFF. CDR3 coding DNA: TGCGCCAGCAGCTCGACTGGAAATCAGGGTTCTGAAGCTTTCTTT.

The CDR3 loop is CASSLDQVVDTQYF. CDR3 nucleotides: TGTGCCAGCAGTTTGGACCAAGTTGTGGATACGCAGTATTTT. The chain recombines TRBV7-2 with TRBJ2-3; no firm D call. Trimming shortened V by 6 bases and J by 6 bases, and 16 bases separated the two germline ends. The CDR3 spans 14 residues. Germline-derived CDR1 and CDR2 are SGHTA and FQGNSA.

The chain has TRBV5-5 and TRBJ1-1; possibly TRBD1 for D (6 bases). Germline loops: CDR1 SGHKS, CDR2 YYEKEE (reference sequence). Trimming removed 4 bases at V and 7 bases at J, with 20 bases between. CDR3 length equals 15 residues. CDR3 DNA: TGTGCCAGCAGCCGTTGGACAGTCAAGGGCGGTGAAGCTTTCTTT. Protein product: CASSRWTVKGGEAFF.

The chain is built from TRBV19 and TRBJ1-5, with D possibly matching TRBD1 (5 bases). V was cut by 7 bases and J by 6 bases, with 16 bases left in between. The CDR3 has 14 residues. Germline-derived CDR1 and CDR2 are LNHDA and SQIVND (reference sequence). This CDR3 reads CASMLGRDGQPQHF. The DNA of the CDR3 is TGTGCCAGTATGTTGGGCAGGGACGGTCAGCCCCAGCATTTT. The full variable domain, its missing parts supplied by reference TRBV19 and TRBJ1-5, is DGGITQSPKYLFRKEGQNVTLSCEQNLNHDAMYWYRQDPGQGLRLIYYSQIVNDFQKGDIAEGYSVSREKKESFPLTVTSAQKNPTAFYLCASMLGRDGQPQHFGDGTRLSIL.

This clone occurred a few times. The chain couples TRBV19 to TRBJ2-3, with D possibly TRBD2 on 6 matching bases. In germline, CDR1 is LNHDA, CDR2 SQIVND (reference sequence). The CDR3 has 13 residues. With 5 bases removed from V and 6 bases from J, the gap between germline ends came to 12 bases. The DNA of the CDR3 is TGTGCCAGTAGTCCCCGGGAGTTGGATACGCAGTATTTT. It codes for CASSPRELDTQYF.

This chain joins TRBV7-9 and TRBJ1-6; 9 bases are shared with TRBD1. CDR1 is SEHNR, CDR2 FQNEAQ, per germline (reference sequence). J was trimmed by 5 bases and V by 5 bases; bases with no gene match: 10. This CDR3 contains 17 residues. The CDR3 DNA is TGTGCCAGCAGCCGAAACAACAGGGGGCACGATAATTCACCCCTCCACTTT. Translated, it gives CASSRNNRGHDNSPLHF.

The V gene is TRBV29-1, the J gene TRBJ1-2; 7 bases agree with TRBD1. There are 16 residues in the CDR3. V shed 6 bases, J shed 2 bases, and the junction held 15 bases outside the gene matches. The germline CDR1 and CDR2 sequences are SQVTM and ANQGSEA. This chain's CDR3 is CSVGSWTGFGNYGYTF. CDR3 nucleotide sequence: TGCAGCGTCGGGAGCTGGACAGGATTCGGGAACTATGGCTACACCTTC. Full variable domain (remainder filled in from reference TRBV29-1 and TRBJ1-2): SAVISQKPSRDICQRGTSLTIQCQVDSQVTMMFWYRQQPGQSLTLIATANQGSEATYESGFVIDKFPISRPNLTFSTLTVSNMSPEDSSIYLCSVGSWTGFGNYGYTFGSGTRLTVV.

V is TRBV28 and J is TRBJ1-2; TRBD1 might be the D (5 bases). Trimming removed 0 bases from V and 1 base from J, with 9 bases in between. The CDR3 is made up of 15 amino acids. In germline, CDR1 is MDHEN, CDR2 SYDVKM. The CDR3 sequence: CASSLWGRDNYGYTF. CDR3 DNA: TGTGCCAGCAGTTTATGGGGGCGGGATAACTATGGCTACACCTTC.

This rearrangement joins TRBV5-4 to TRBJ2-3; D tentatively fits TRBD1 or TRBD2 (6 bases each). Trimming removed 4 bases at V and 6 bases at J, with 18 bases between. This CDR3 contains 15 residues. CDR1 SGHNT and CDR2 YYREEE come from the germline V gene (reference sequence). The CDR3 reads CASSDPTSGGDTQYF. In DNA form, the CDR3 reads TGTGCCAGCAGCGACCCGACTAGTGGGGGCGATACGCAGTATTTT.

V is TRBV6-5 and J is TRBJ2-5, with 9 bases that match TRBD2. The V gene end was trimmed by 9 bases and the J gene end by 2 bases; junction bases not matched to a gene: 4. The CDR3 sequence is 13 residues long. The germline V gene has CDR1 MNHEY and CDR2 SVGAGI. CDR3 amino acids: CASRAGGQETQYF. CDR3 DNA: TGTGCCAGTCGGGCGGGGGGGCAAGAGACCCAGTACTTC.

This clone was recorded only once. This chain connects TRBV18 to TRBJ2-3; D remains ambiguous. This CDR3 contains 11 residues. From germline, CDR1 is KGHSH and CDR2 LQKENI. Trimming removed 2 bases from V and 6 bases from J, with 3 bases in between. CDR3 residues: CASSPADTQYF. The CDR3 DNA follows: TGTGCCAGCTCACCAGCCGATACGCAGTATTTT.

The V call is TRBV12-5, the J call TRBJ2-1, with 10 bases fitting TRBD2. This CDR3 has 19 residues. CDR1 is LGHNT, CDR2 FRNRAP, per germline. The J segment lost 8 bases and the V segment lost 1 base, leaving 17 bases of the junction unmatched. The CDR3 DNA sequence: TGTGCTAGTGGTTTGGCGCTGTCCCAAGCGGGGGGGCCCGTCGATGAGCAGTTCTTC. This encodes CASGLALSQAGGPVDEQFF. The full variable domain, its missing parts supplied by reference TRBV12-5 and TRBJ2-1, is DARVTQTPRHKVTEMGQEVTMRCQPILGHNTVFWYRQTMMQGLELLAYFRNRAPLDDSGMPKDRFSAEMPDATLATLKIQPSEPRDSAVYFCASGLALSQAGGPVDEQFFGPGTRLTVL.

Regarding this clone: One junction end disagrees with the germline gene, perhaps due to a read error. This sequence joins TRBV11-1 and TRBJ1-2; the D gene is possibly TRBD1 (5 bases). Germline V gene lookup returns CDR1 SGHAT and CDR2 FQDESV (reference sequence). This CDR3 is 14 amino acids long. Here the CDR3 reads CASRLDPRDDGYTF. DNA for the CDR3: TGTGCCAGCAGATTAGACCCTAGGGACGATGGCTACACCTTC.

The chain joins TRBV19 to TRBJ1-3, with D perhaps TRBD1 (6 bases). Germline V gives CDR1 LNHDA, CDR2 SQIVND (reference sequence). The CDR3 runs to 17 residues. V lost 5 bases, J lost 1 base, and 18 bases lay in between. CDR3 amino acids: CASSHYETGLSGNTIYF. In nucleotides, the CDR3 is TGTGCCAGTAGTCATTACGAAACAGGGTTATCTGGAAACACCATATATTTT.

This clone has just a few counts. The chain uses TRBV21-1 and TRBJ2-1; TRBD1, the table's D call, was not compared with the DNA. TRBV21-1 is described as a pseudogene. The CDR3 has 18 amino acids. CDR3 sequence reads: CASSNPRTTGGKYNEQFF. The CDR3 nucleotides read TGTGCCAGCAGCAACCCCCGAACGACAGGGGGCAAGTACAATGAGCAGTTCTTC.

This clone was detected only a few times. The chain carries TRBV19 and TRBJ1-4; D possibly corresponds to TRBD1 (6 bases). This CDR3 region has 15 residues. V shed 5 bases and J shed 7 bases, with 17 bases lying between them. Germline-derived CDR1 and CDR2 are LNHDA and SQIVND (reference sequence). CDR3 sequence (DNA): TGTGCCAGTAGTTCCTCGGGGGCCGTAGGTGAAAAACTGTTTTTT. The encoded protein is CASSSSGAVGEKLFF.

The chain combines TRBV2 with TRBJ2-2, with TRBD2 identical over 9 bases. Looked up from germline, CDR1 is SNHLY and CDR2 is FYNNEI. Germline trimming cut 6 bases from V and 1 base from J; bases unmatched to any gene: 6. The CDR3 extends over 16 amino acids. CDR3 region: CASRELAGLNTGELFF. The CDR3 bases are TGTGCCAGCAGGGAACTAGCGGGTCTGAACACCGGGGAGCTGTTTTTT. The full variable domain, its missing parts supplied by reference TRBV2 and TRBJ2-2, is EPEVTQTPSHQVTQMGQEVILRCVPISNHLYFYWYRQILGQKVEFLVSFYNNEISEKSEIFDDQFSVERPDGSNFTLKIRSTKLEDSAMYFCASRELAGLNTGELFFGEGSRLTVL.

The CDR3 is CASSRGGGARETQYF. CDR3 nucleotides: TGTGCCAGCAGCCGAGGTGGGGGGGCCAGGGAGACCCAGTACTTC. V is TRBV7-9 and J is TRBJ2-5, with D possibly TRBD2 on 7 matching bases. Trimming cost V 5 bases and J 5 bases, with 18 bases left between them. Germline V gene data show CDR1 as SEHNR and CDR2 as FQNEAQ (reference sequence). The CDR3 runs 15 residues.